This TCR beta chain was sequenced during a study of memory CD4+ T cells and cytomegalovirus serostatus. Study context: This sample comes from healthy Belgian adults, fewer than ten CMV seropositive, under 25 seronegative. Broader study findings: Suggested: most of the CMV-linked TCR signature lies in CD4+ memory cells. About 40% of the roughly 160 known CMV-associated TCRbeta sequences appeared in CD4+ memory.

The sort gate was single viable CD3+CD4+CD8-CD45RO+ cells for memory CD4+ T cells. This clone has a handful of counts. Its antigen is not known. The same CDR3 is also encoded by other DNA sequences in this sample. CDR1 and CDR2 from the germline V gene are SQVTM and ANQGSEA. Germline trimming cut 6 bases from V and 2 bases from J; bases unmatched to any gene: 2. The CDR3 runs to 13 residues. In the authors' workflow: Out-of-frame sequences were removed, leaving a few million distinct TCRbeta sequences. Sequenced by immunoSEQ multiplex PCR; TCRdb stores in-frame clones only, minus some. Clone size and V and J calls were adopted from that table, with D and trimming inferred from the DNA. In the table there are 50,000 to 55,000 clones, about 78% of which are singletons.

The sequenced sample consisted of memory CD4+ T cells from blood. The sequence was collected from an adult in good health and CMV-seronegative. The chain carries TRBV29-1 and TRBJ2-7; 12 bases are a match to TRBD2. The CDR3 DNA reads as TGCAGCGTCCGGACTAGCGGGGCCTACGAGCAGTACTTC. Translated, it gives CSVRTSGAYEQYF.